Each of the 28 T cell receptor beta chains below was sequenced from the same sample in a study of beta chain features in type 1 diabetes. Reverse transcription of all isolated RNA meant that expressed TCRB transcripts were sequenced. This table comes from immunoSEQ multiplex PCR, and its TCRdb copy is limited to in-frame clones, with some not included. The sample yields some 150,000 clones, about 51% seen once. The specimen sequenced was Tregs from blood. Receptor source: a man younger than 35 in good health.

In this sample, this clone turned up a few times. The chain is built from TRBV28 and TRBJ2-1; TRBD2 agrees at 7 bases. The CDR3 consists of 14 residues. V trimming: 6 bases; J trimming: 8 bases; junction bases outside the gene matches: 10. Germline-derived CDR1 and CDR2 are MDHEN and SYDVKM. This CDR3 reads CASSRSAGEYEQFF. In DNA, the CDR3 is TGTGCCAGCAGCCGCTCGGCGGGAGAGTATGAGCAGTTCTTC.

CDR3: CAWSGAIARETQYF. The CDR3 DNA reads TGTGCCTGGAGTGGTGCGATCGCGCGAGAGACCCAGTACTTC. The V call is TRBV30, the J call TRBJ2-5; D is uncertain. The V gene's germline CDR1 is GTSNPN and CDR2 SVGIG (reference sequence). The CDR3 consists of 14 residues. V was trimmed by 1 base and J by 4 bases, leaving 13 bases between them.

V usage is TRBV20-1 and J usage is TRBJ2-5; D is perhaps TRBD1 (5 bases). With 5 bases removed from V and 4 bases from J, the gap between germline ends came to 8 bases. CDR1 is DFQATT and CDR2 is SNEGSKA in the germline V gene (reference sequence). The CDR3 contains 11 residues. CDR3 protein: CSALRGETQYF. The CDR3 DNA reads TGCAGTGCTTTAAGGGGAGAGACCCAGTACTTC.

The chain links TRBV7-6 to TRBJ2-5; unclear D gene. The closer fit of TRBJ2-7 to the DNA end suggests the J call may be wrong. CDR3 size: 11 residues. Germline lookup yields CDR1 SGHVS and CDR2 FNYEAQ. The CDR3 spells CASSLSGEQYF. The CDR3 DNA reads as TGTGCCAGCAGCTTATCAGGCGAGCAGTACTTC.

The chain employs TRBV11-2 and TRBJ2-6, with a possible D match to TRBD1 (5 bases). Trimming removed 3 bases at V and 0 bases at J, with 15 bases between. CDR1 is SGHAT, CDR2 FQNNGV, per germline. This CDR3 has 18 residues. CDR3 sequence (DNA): TGTGCCAGCAGCTTGCGCCGTAAAGGGGTCTCTGGGGCCAACGTCCTGACTTTC. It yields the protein CASSLRRKGVSGANVLTF.

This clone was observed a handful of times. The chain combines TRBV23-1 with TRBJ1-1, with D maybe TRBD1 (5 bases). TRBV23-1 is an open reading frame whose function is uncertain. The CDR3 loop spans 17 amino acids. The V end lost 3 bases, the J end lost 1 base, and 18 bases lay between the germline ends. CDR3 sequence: CASSQAARGGSNTEAFF. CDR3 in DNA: TGCGCCAGCAGTCAGGCCGCGCGCGGGGGATCGAACACTGAAGCTTTCTTT.

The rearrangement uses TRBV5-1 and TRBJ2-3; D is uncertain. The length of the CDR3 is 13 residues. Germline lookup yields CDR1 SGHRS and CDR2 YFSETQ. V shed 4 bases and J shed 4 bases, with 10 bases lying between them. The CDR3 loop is CASSRGMADTQYF. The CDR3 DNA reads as TGCGCCAGCAGCCGCGGTATGGCAGATACGCAGTATTTT.

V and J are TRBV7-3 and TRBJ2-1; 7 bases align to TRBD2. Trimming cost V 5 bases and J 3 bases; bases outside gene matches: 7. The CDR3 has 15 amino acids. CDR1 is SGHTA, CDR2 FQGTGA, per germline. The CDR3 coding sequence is TGTGCCAGCAGCCCAAGAAGCGGGGACTACAATGAGCAGTTCTTC. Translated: CASSPRSGDYNEQFF.

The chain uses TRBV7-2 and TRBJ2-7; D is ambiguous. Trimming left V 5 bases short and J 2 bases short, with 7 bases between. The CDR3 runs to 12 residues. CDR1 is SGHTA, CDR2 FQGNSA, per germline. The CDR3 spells CASSPRAYEQYF. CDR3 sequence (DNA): TGTGCCAGCAGCCCCCGGGCCTACGAGCAGTACTTC.

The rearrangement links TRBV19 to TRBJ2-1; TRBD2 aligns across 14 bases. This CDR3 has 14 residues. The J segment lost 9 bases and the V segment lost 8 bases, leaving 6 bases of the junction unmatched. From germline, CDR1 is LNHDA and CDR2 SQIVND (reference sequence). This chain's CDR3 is CASAPTSGRGEQFF. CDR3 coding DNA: TGTGCCAGTGCCCCGACTAGCGGGAGGGGTGAGCAGTTCTTC. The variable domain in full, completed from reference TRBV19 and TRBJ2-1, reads DGGITQSPKYLFRKEGQNVTLSCEQNLNHDAMYWYRQDPGQGLRLIYYSQIVNDFQKGDIAEGYSVSREKKESFPLTVTSAQKNPTAFYLCASAPTSGRGEQFFGPGTRLTVL.

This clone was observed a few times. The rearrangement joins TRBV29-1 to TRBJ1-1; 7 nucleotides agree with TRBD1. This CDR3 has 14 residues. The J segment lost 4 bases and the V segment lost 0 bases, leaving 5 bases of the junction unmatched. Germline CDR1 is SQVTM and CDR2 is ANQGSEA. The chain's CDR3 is CSVEEQQGSTEAFF. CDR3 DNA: TGCAGCGTTGAAGAACAACAGGGGAGCACTGAAGCTTTCTTT.

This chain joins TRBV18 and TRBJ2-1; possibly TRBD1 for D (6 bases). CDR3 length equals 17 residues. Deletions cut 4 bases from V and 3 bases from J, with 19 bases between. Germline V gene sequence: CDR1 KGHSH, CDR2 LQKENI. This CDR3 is CASSRGWGLDVYNEQFF. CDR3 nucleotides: TGTGCCAGCTCACGGGGGTGGGGGCTTGACGTCTACAATGAGCAGTTCTTC.

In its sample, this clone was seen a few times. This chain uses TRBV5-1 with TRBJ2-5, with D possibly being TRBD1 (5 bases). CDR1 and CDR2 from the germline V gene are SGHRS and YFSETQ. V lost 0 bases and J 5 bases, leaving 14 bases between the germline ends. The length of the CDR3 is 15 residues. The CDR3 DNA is TGCGCCAGCAGCTTGGGCGTCAGGGAAGGGGAGACCCAGTACTTC. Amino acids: CASSLGVREGETQYF.

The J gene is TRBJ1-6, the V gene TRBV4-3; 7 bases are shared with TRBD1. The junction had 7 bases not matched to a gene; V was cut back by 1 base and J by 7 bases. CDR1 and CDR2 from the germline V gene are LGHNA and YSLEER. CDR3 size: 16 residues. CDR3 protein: CASSQVADRVNSPLHF. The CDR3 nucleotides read TGCGCCAGCAGCCAAGTGGCAGACAGGGTGAATTCACCCCTCCACTTT.

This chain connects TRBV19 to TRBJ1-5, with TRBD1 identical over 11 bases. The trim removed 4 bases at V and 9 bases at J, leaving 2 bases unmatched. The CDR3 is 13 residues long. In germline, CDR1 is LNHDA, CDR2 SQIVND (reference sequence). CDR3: CASSTDRGLPQHF. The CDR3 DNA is TGTGCCAGTAGTACGGACAGGGGGCTGCCCCAGCATTTT.

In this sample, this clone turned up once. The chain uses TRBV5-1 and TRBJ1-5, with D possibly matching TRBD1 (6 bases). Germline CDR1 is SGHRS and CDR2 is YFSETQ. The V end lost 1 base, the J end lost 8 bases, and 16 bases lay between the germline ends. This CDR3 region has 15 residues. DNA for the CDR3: TGCGCCAGCAGCTTGTTAGGAAGGGCAGGGGAGCCCCAGCATTTT. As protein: CASSLLGRAGEPQHF. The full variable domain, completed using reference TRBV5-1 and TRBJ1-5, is KAGVTQTPRYLIKTRGQQVTLSCSPISGHRSVSWYQQTPGQGLQFLFEYFSETQRNKGNFPGRFSGRQFSNSRSEMNVSTLELGDSALYLCASSLLGRAGEPQHFGDGTRLSIL.

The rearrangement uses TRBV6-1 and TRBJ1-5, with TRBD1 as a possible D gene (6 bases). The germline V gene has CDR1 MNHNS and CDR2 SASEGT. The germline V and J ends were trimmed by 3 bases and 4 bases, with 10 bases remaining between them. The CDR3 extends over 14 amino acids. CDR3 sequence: CASSDWGLNQPQHF. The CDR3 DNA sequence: TGTGCCAGCAGTGACTGGGGGCTGAATCAGCCCCAGCATTTT.

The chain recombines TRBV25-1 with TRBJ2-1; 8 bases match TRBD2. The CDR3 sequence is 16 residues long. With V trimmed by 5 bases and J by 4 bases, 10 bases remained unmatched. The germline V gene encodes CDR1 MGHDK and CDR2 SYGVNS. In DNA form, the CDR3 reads TGTGCCAGCAGTCAGCTCGGGGGGGCCCCTTACAATGAGCAGTTCTTC. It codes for CASSQLGGAPYNEQFF.

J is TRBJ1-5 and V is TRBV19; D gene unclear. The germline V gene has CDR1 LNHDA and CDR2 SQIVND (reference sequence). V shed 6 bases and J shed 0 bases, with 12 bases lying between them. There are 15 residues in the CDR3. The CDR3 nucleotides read TGTGCCAGTAGCCCAGGCGGGGATAGCAATCAGCCCCAGCATTTT. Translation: CASSPGGDSNQPQHF.

CDR3 sequence reads: CAWSVGSWNTEAFF. CDR3 DNA: TGTGCCTGGAGTGTGGGCAGCTGGAACACTGAAGCTTTCTTT. The chain carries TRBV30 and TRBJ1-1; D unclear. CDR3 size: 14 residues. V shed 0 bases and J shed 1 base, with 9 bases lying between them. Germline V gene lookup returns CDR1 GTSNPN and CDR2 SVGIG (reference sequence). Full variable domain (rest looked up from reference TRBV30 and TRBJ1-1): SQTIHQWPATLVQPVGSPLSLECTVEGTSNPNLYWYRQAAGRGLQLLFYSVGIGQISSEVPQNLSASRPQDRQFILSSKKLLLSDSGFYLCAWSVGSWNTEAFFGQGTRLTVV.

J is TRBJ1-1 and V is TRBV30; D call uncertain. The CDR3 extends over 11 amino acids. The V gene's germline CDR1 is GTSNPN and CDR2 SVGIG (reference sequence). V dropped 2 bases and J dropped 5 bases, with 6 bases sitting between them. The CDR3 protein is CAWSPRTEAFF. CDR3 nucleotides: TGTGCCTGGAGTCCGAGGACTGAAGCTTTCTTT. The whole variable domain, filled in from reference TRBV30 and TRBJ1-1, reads SQTIHQWPATLVQPVGSPLSLECTVEGTSNPNLYWYRQAAGRGLQLLFYSVGIGQISSEVPQNLSASRPQDRQFILSSKKLLLSDSGFYLCAWSPRTEAFFGQGTRLTVV.

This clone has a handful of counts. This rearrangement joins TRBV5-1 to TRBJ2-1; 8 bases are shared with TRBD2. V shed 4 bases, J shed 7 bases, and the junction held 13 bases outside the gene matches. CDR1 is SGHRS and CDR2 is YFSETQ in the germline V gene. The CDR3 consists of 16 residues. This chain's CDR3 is CASSPAGAPFRNEQFF. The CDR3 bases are TGCGCCAGCAGCCCAGCGGGGGCCCCGTTCCGGAATGAGCAGTTCTTC.

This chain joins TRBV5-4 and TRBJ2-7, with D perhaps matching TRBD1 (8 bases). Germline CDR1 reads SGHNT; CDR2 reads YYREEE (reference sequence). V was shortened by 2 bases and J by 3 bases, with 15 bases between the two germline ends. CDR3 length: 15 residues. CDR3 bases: TGTGCCAGCAGCTTCACAGGGGGGGTCGACTACGAGCAGTACTTC. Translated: CASSFTGGVDYEQYF.

CDR3 region: CASSLGGRSSYEQYF. CDR3 in DNA: TGTGCCAGCAGCTTAGGAGGGAGGAGCTCCTACGAGCAGTACTTC. The rearrangement uses TRBV7-2 and TRBJ2-7; possible D gene TRBD2, 6 bases. The V and J ends lost 1 base and 0 bases respectively, with 10 bases between them. The CDR3 is 15 amino acids. In germline, CDR1 is SGHTA, CDR2 FQGNSA.

Here the CDR3 DNA reads TGTGCCAGCAGTTACGGGACAAAGAATTCACCCCTCCACTTT. Its protein product is CASSYGTKNSPLHF. The chain is built from TRBV6-5 and TRBJ1-6; a possible D gene is TRBD1 (6 bases). CDR3 size: 14 residues. Trimming took 2 bases from V and 7 from J, leaving 9 bases between them. Germline V gene data show CDR1 as MNHEY and CDR2 as SVGAGI.

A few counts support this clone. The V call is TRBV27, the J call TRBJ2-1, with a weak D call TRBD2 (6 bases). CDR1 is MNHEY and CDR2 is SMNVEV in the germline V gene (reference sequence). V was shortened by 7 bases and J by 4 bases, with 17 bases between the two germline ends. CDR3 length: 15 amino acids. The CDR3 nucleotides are TGTGCCAGCAACCGTGCGGGACCGCTTTACAATGAGCAGTTCTTC. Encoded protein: CASNRAGPLYNEQFF.

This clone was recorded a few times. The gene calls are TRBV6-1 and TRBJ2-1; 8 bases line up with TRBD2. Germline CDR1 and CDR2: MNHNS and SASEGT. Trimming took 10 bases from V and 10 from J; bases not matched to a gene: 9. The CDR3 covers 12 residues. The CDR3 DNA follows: TGTGCCATCGGGACTAGTATCAGGGAGCAGTTCTTC. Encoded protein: CAIGTSIREQFF.

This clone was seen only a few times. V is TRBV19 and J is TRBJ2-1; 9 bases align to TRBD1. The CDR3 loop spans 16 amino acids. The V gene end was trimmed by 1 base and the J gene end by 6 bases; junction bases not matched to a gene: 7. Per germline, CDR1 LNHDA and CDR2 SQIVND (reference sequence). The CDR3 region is CASSIGGQGRLNEQFF. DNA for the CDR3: TGTGCCAGTAGTATAGGGGGACAGGGTCGACTCAATGAGCAGTTCTTC.